A selection of T cell receptor beta chains follows, all from one sample in a study of early T cells in non-severe SARS-CoV-2 infection. MiXCR was run by TCRdb on the 5' RACE reads, yielding one entry per CDR3 protein. The repertoire consists of roughly 60,000 distinct CDR3 sequences, with over 5% occurring once and the leading ten covering roughly 7%. The specimen sequenced was whole blood. Receptors were obtained from an adult who was a healthcare worker with PCR-confirmed SARS-CoV-2 infection or an uninfected control (not recorded which). Each CDR3 is given with its conserved first and last residue. A D gene is named only where the DNA matches it firmly. The size entry is marked missing in some rows and otherwise reads once, few, many or a size class.

CDR3aa,CDR3nt,d_gene,j_gene,v_gene,abundance
CASSLSGGAVGYTF,TGTGCCAGCAGTTTAAGCGGGGGCGCGGTGGGCTACACCTTC,NA,TRBJ1-2,TRBV12-3/TRBV12-4,many
CASSLAGASYF,TGTGCCAGCAGCCTAGCGGGGGCCTCCTATTTT,TRBD2,TRBJ2-3,TRBV6-1,few
CASSPGQGPLELFF,TGTGCCAGCAGCCCCGGACAGGGACCTTTGGAGCTGTTTTTT,TRBD1,TRBJ2-2,TRBV11-2,many
CASSPGAGGFRQYF,TGTGCCAGCAGTCCCGGAGCGGGAGGGTTTCGGCAGTACTTC,TRBD2,TRBJ2-7,TRBV27,many
CATSDRTGESSYEQYF,TGTGCCACCAGTGATCGGACAGGTGAGAGCTCCTACGAGCAGTACTTC,TRBD1,TRBJ2-7,TRBV24-1,many
CASSFGQGFAEQYF,TGTGCCAGCAGCTTTGGTCAGGGCTTTGCCGAGCAGTACTTC,NA,TRBJ2-7,TRBV7-9,many
CASSLLGSNEQFF,TGTGCCAGCAGTTTACTCGGGAGCAATGAGCAGTTCTTC,NA,TRBJ2-1,TRBV12-3/TRBV12-4,many
CATSRDPGEVYEQYF,TGTGCCACCAGCAGAGATCCAGGGGAGGTGTACGAGCAGTACTTC,NA,TRBJ2-7,TRBV15,medium-sized
CSARLTLAKNIQYF,TGCAGTGCTAGACTGACACTGGCCAAAAACATTCAGTACTTC,NA,TRBJ2-4,TRBV20-1,NA
CASSLRQVLPPYREEQYF,TGTGCCAGCAGCCTACGACAGGTCCTACCTCCCTACCGGGAGGAGCAGTACTTC,NA,TRBJ2-7,TRBV7-2,NA
CASSPKQGLNTEAFF,TGTGCCAGCAGCCCTAAACAGGGTTTGAACACTGAAGCTTTCTTT,NA,TRBJ1-1,TRBV7-9,many
CASTDSGTPIVTQHF,TGTGCCAGCACCGATTCCGGGACCCCCATCGTAACCCAGCATTTT,NA,TRBJ1-5,TRBV12-3/TRBV12-4,few
CASSQDRASGGSFQFF,TGCGCCAGCAGCCAAGATCGGGCTAGCGGGGGGTCTTTCCAGTTCTTC,TRBD2,TRBJ2-1,TRBV4-3,few
CASSPGLAALSYNEQFF,TGTGCCAGCAGCCCGGGACTAGCGGCCCTTTCCTACAATGAGCAGTTCTTC,TRBD2,TRBJ2-1,TRBV6-6,NA
CASSLGLGLAGPGEQFF,TGTGCCAGCAGTTTAGGATTGGGACTAGCGGGACCAGGGGAGCAGTTCTTC,TRBD2,TRBJ2-1,TRBV12-3/TRBV12-4,NA
CASSLTGTAYEQYF,TGTGCCAGCAGCCTAACCGGGACAGCTTACGAGCAGTACTTC,TRBD1,TRBJ2-7,TRBV7-9,many
CASSEGLEYNEQFF,TGCGCCAGCAGTGAGGGACTAGAATACAATGAGCAGTTCTTC,TRBD2,TRBJ2-1,TRBV10-2,many
CASSFLGTSAPTDTQYF,TGCGCCAGCAGCTTCCTTGGAACTAGCGCTCCCACAGATACGCAGTATTTT,TRBD2,TRBJ2-3,TRBV5-1,many
CATSETANTEAFF,TGTGCCACCAGTGAAACGGCGAACACTGAAGCTTTCTTT,NA,TRBJ1-1,TRBV24-1,many
CASTRDPAAYEQFF,TGTGCCTCGACCCGGGACCCTGCGGCCTATGAGCAGTTCTTC,NA,TRBJ2-1,TRBV19,many
CASSLRTGELFF,TGTGCCAGCAGCTTACGAACCGGGGAGCTGTTTTTT,NA,TRBJ2-2,TRBV7-8,NA
CSVGEGVRALNTEAFF,TGCAGCGTTGGGGAGGGGGTCAGGGCGCTGAACACTGAAGCTTTCTTT,NA,TRBJ1-1,TRBV29-1,many
CASRPYGANVLTF,TGTGCCAGCCGACCTTATGGGGCCAACGTCCTGACTTTC,NA,TRBJ2-6,TRBV6-1,many
CASSPSGWYGYTF,TGTGCCAGCAGTCCCTCAGGGTGGTATGGCTACACCTTC,NA,TRBJ1-2,TRBV6-5,many
CASSESLTGELFF,TGTGCCAGCAGTGAAAGCCTAACCGGGGAGCTGTTTTTT,NA,TRBJ2-2,TRBV6-1,few
CASSPYPGLTDTQYF,TGCGCCAGCAGCCCCTACCCGGGGCTCACAGATACGCAGTATTTT,NA,TRBJ2-3,TRBV5-1,few
CASSLFPGELFF,TGTGCCAGCAGCCTCTTTCCCGGGGAGCTGTTTTTT,NA,TRBJ2-2,TRBV3-1,many
CASSDRDQETQYF,TGTGCCAGCAGCGACCGGGACCAAGAGACCCAGTACTTC,NA,TRBJ2-5,TRBV9,many
CASSSQGTQETQYF,TGTGCCAGCAGTAGCCAGGGGACCCAAGAGACCCAGTACTTC,NA,TRBJ2-5,TRBV25-1,NA
CASSSQGLAGGSEQYF,TGTGCCAGCAGCTCCCAGGGACTAGCGGGAGGATCTGAGCAGTACTTC,TRBD2,TRBJ2-7,TRBV13,many
CASSQESVSADSTDTQYF,TGCGCCAGCAGCCAAGAGAGTGTGAGCGCCGATAGCACAGATACGCAGTATTTT,NA,TRBJ2-3,TRBV4-3,many
CASSLPTPGELFF,TGCGCCAGCAGCTTGCCGACACCCGGGGAGCTGTTTTTT,NA,TRBJ2-2,TRBV5-1,NA
CASSLFGGGPQETQYF,TGTGCCAGCAGCTTATTCGGCGGGGGACCACAAGAGACCCAGTACTTC,TRBD2,TRBJ2-5,TRBV7-9,NA
CASSLEGLAVNEQFF,TGTGCCAGCAGCTTAGAGGGACTAGCGGTCAATGAGCAGTTCTTC,TRBD2,TRBJ2-1,TRBV7-9,many
CASSSIGPSDEQYF,TGCGCCAGCAGCTCAATCGGCCCGTCAGACGAGCAGTACTTC,NA,TRBJ2-7,TRBV5-1,few
CASSIDLLAARDEDEQFF,TGTGCCAGTAGTATAGATCTATTGGCAGCGAGGGATGAAGATGAGCAGTTCTTC,NA,TRBJ2-1,TRBV19,many
CASSLPTSGSLAKNIQYF,TGTGCCAGCTCACTACCGACTAGCGGATCACTAGCCAAAAACATTCAGTACTTC,TRBD2,TRBJ2-4,TRBV18,many
CASSYYGEGTEAFF,TGTGCCAGCAGTTACTATGGGGAGGGTACTGAAGCTTTCTTT,NA,TRBJ1-1,TRBV6-2/TRBV6-3,few
CASKLAHNTGELFF,TGTGCCAGCAAACTAGCGCACAACACCGGGGAGCTGTTTTTT,TRBD2,TRBJ2-2,TRBV6-2/TRBV6-3,NA
CASSLGSGGVDTQYF,TGCGCCAGCAGCTTGGGGTCAGGGGGCGTTGATACGCAGTATTTT,TRBD1,TRBJ2-3,TRBV5-1,few
CSARPLLATSYNEQFF,TGCAGTGCTAGACCCTTACTAGCGACGTCCTACAATGAGCAGTTCTTC,TRBD2,TRBJ2-1,TRBV20-1,many
CSVNRDRGVNRNTIYF,TGCAGTGTTAACCGGGACAGGGGGGTTAATAGAAACACCATATATTTT,TRBD1,TRBJ1-3,TRBV20-1,NA
CASSSQTPGLQPMNTEAFF,TGTGCCAGCAGCTCCCAAACCCCGGGACTCCAGCCCATGAACACTGAAGCTTTCTTT,NA,TRBJ1-1,TRBV7-2,many
CASRFDSPTTPATEAFF,TGTGCCAGCAGATTCGACAGCCCTACAACACCAGCCACTGAAGCTTTCTTT,NA,TRBJ1-1,TRBV21-1,many
CATSRPTGTAPYGYTF,TGTGCCACCAGCAGGCCAACCGGGACGGCCCCCTATGGCTACACCTTC,NA,TRBJ1-2,TRBV15,few
CASSSVDRGSSYNEQFF,TGTGCCAGCAGCTCGGTTGACAGGGGGAGCTCCTACAATGAGCAGTTCTTC,TRBD1,TRBJ2-1,TRBV11-2,many
CAISESKSGVAGGLGQPQHF,TGTGCCATCAGTGAGTCGAAGTCGGGAGTAGCAGGGGGCCTCGGTCAGCCCCAGCATTTT,TRBD1,TRBJ1-5,TRBV10-3,many
CASSYRQRAAASYEQYF,TGTGCCAGCAGTTACCGGCAGCGAGCAGCCGCGTCCTACGAGCAGTACTTC,NA,TRBJ2-7,TRBV6-5,many
CASSLDGSGVDTQYF,TGTGCCAGCAGCTTGGATGGTAGCGGGGTCGATACGCAGTATTTT,TRBD2,TRBJ2-3,TRBV5-6,many
CASSLYGQSTDTQYF,TGCGCCAGCAGCCTTTACGGACAGTCCACAGATACGCAGTATTTT,NA,TRBJ2-3,TRBV4-3,NA
CASRRQVSGANIQYF,TGTGCCAGCAGGCGCCAGGTCTCGGGGGCAAACATTCAGTACTTC,NA,TRBJ2-4,TRBV2,few
CSVQGRDKTSTDTQYF,TGCAGCGTCCAGGGCCGGGACAAGACTAGCACAGATACGCAGTATTTT,NA,TRBJ2-3,TRBV29-1,many
CASSLSLAAFSTDTQYF,TGTGCCAGCAGCTTGTCGCTAGCGGCCTTTAGCACAGATACGCAGTATTTT,TRBD2,TRBJ2-3,TRBV5-5,many